The 31 T cell receptor beta chains presented below share a single source sample, sequenced in a study of blood T cell repertoires in COVID-19. The repertoire was sequenced with immunoSEQ multiplex PCR; TCRdb's copy has only in-frame clones and lacks some. The data show approximately 47,000 clones, about 87% seen once. The source material was peripheral blood. The receptors shown here come from a human donor with active COVID-19. The donor label of this sample is uncertain.

The chain couples TRBV4-1 to TRBJ1-1; 7 nucleotides agree with TRBD1. The CDR3 has 15 residues. Trimming removed 2 bases from V and 3 bases from J; junction bases left unmatched: 6. Germline lookup yields CDR1 MGHRA and CDR2 YSYEKL. CDR3 sequence reads: CASSQLRGQDTEAFF. The CDR3 bases are TGCGCCAGCAGCCAACTAAGGGGGCAGGACACTGAAGCTTTCTTT.

The rearrangement joins TRBV6-5 to TRBJ2-7; maybe TRBD1 (6 bases). This CDR3 has 14 residues. V lost 7 bases and J 6 bases, leaving 19 bases between the germline ends. In germline, CDR1 is MNHEY, CDR2 SVGAGI. The CDR3 loop is CASTPPGAQIEQYF. CDR3 nucleotides: TGTGCCAGCACCCCCCCAGGGGCCCAAATCGAGCAGTACTTC.

J is TRBJ1-5 and V is TRBV5-4, with 7 bases that match TRBD1. Losses at the gene ends were 0 bases for V and 5 bases for J; bases not matched to a gene: 5. The CDR3 is 15 residues long. Germline V lookup: CDR1 SGHNT, CDR2 YYREEE (reference sequence). The CDR3 loop reads CASSLGGQRDQPQHF. CDR3 sequence (DNA): TGTGCCAGCAGCTTGGGGGGACAGCGGGATCAGCCCCAGCATTTT.

The V gene is TRBV19, the J gene TRBJ2-3; TRBD1 might be the D (5 bases). The ends were cut back, 9 bases at V and 4 bases at J, with 8 bases in the middle. This CDR3 comprises 11 residues. The germline gives CDR1 LNHDA, CDR2 SQIVND (reference sequence). The CDR3, as DNA: TGTGCCAGGGGGCAATCAGATACGCAGTATTTT. It specifies CARGQSDTQYF. Complete variable domain (other parts from reference TRBV19 and TRBJ2-3): DGGITQSPKYLFRKEGQNVTLSCEQNLNHDAMYWYRQDPGQGLRLIYYSQIVNDFQKGDIAEGYSVSREKKESFPLTVTSAQKNPTAFYLCARGQSDTQYFGPGTRLTVL.

CDR3 DNA: TGTGCCAGCAGCCTATCCGGGACTAGAAACAATGAGCAGTTCTTC. Encoded protein: CASSLSGTRNNEQFF. The rearrangement uses TRBV4-2 and TRBJ2-1, with TRBD2 matching 8 bases. With V trimmed by 4 bases and J by 5 bases, 7 bases remained unmatched. In germline, CDR1 is LGHNA, CDR2 YNFKEQ. CDR3 size: 15 residues.

The chain uses TRBV5-4 and TRBJ2-5; 7 bases are a match to TRBD1. Germline V gene sequence: CDR1 SGHNT, CDR2 YYREEE (reference sequence). The CDR3 is 15 residues long. With V trimmed by 3 bases and J by 2 bases, 7 bases remained unmatched. CDR3 nucleotides: TGTGCCAGCAGCTCTAAGACAGGGTGGCAAGAGACCCAGTACTTC. Protein: CASSSKTGWQETQYF.

The rearrangement uses TRBV7-2 and TRBJ2-1, with 9 bases identical to TRBD2. Trimming cost V 5 bases and J 3 bases; bases outside gene matches: 14. Germline lookup yields CDR1 SGHTA and CDR2 FQGNSA. The length of the CDR3 is 18 residues. CDR3 region: CASSPSPTSGPDYNEQFF. As DNA, the CDR3 is TGTGCCAGCAGCCCCTCCCCTACTAGCGGGCCAGACTACAATGAGCAGTTCTTC. The full variable domain, with the rest looked up from reference TRBV7-2 and TRBJ2-1, is GAGVSQSPSNKVTEKGKDVELRCDPISGHTALYWYRQSLGQGLEFLIYFQGNSAPDKSGLPSDRFSAERTGGSVSTLTIQRTQQEDSAVYLCASSPSPTSGPDYNEQFFGPGTRLTVL.

The chain employs TRBV11-1 and TRBJ1-5; weak D call: TRBD1 (6 bases). The V and J ends lost 5 bases and 3 bases respectively, with 8 bases between them. Germline CDR1 reads SGHAT; CDR2 reads FQDESV (reference sequence). The CDR3 sequence is 13 residues long. Written as DNA, the CDR3 is TGTGCCAGCAGCCGGGACAACAATCAGCCCCAGCATTTT. It encodes CASSRDNNQPQHF. Full variable domain (missing parts from reference TRBV11-1 and TRBJ1-5): EAEVAQSPRYKITEKSQAVAFWCDPISGHATLYWYRQILGQGPELLVQFQDESVVDDSQLPKDRFSAERLKGVDSTLKIQPAELGDSAMYLCASSRDNNQPQHFGDGTRLSIL.

This rearrangement joins TRBV4-1 to TRBJ1-4; D is unclear. Trimming took off 6 bases at V and 2 bases at J, with 10 bases between the two ends. Germline V gene sequence: CDR1 MGHRA, CDR2 YSYEKL. This CDR3 region has 14 residues. CDR3 coding DNA: TGCGCCAGCAGTCAGAAGGAGACTAATGAAAAACTGTTTTTT. Translated, it gives CASSQKETNEKLFF.

The CDR3 nucleotides read TGTGCCAGTAGTCCGCAGGGACTAGGCGGGGAGCTGTTTTTT. Translating gives CASSPQGLGGELFF. The V gene is TRBV19, the J gene TRBJ2-2, with 8 bases that match TRBD2. In germline, CDR1 is LNHDA, CDR2 SQIVND (reference sequence). V lost 5 bases to trimming and J lost 7 bases; unmatched junction nucleotides: 6. CDR3 size: 14 residues.

The chain combines TRBV19 with TRBJ2-7; 10 bases line up with TRBD1. The germline CDR1 and CDR2 sequences are LNHDA and SQIVND (reference sequence). The CDR3 consists of 14 residues. V trimming: 5 bases; J trimming: 4 bases; junction bases outside the gene matches: 5. CDR3 coding DNA: TGTGCCAGTAGTCCCGGGACAGGGGAATACGAGCAGTACTTC. Protein: CASSPGTGEYEQYF.

The table lists this clone with a count of one. The junction departs from germline at one end; a sequencing error may be responsible. The chain combines TRBV7-9 with TRBJ2-1; D is undetermined. CDR1 and CDR2 from the germline V gene are SEHNR and FQNEAQ (reference sequence). This CDR3 spans 14 amino acids. The CDR3 DNA follows: TGTGCCAGCAGCTTAGACAGACGCTACTATGAGCAGTTCTTC. It codes for CASSLDRRYYEQFF.

The chain uses TRBV18 and TRBJ1-2, with D possibly TRBD1 on 5 matching bases. The V gene's germline CDR1 is KGHSH and CDR2 LQKENI. The CDR3 spans 15 residues. Trimming left V 3 bases short and J 0 bases short, with 11 bases between. As DNA, the CDR3 is TGTGCCAGCTCACCTGGTAAAGGGGCTAACTATGGCTACACCTTC. This encodes CASSPGKGANYGYTF.

This clone has only one observation. The chain couples TRBV11-3 to TRBJ2-7; TRBD1 matches 11 bases. Germline assignment: CDR1 SGHNT and CDR2 YENEEA. This CDR3 has 15 amino acids. V lost 5 bases, J lost 5 bases, and 8 bases stayed unmatched. This chain's CDR3 is CASSPGQGGSHEQYF. DNA for the CDR3: TGTGCCAGCAGCCCGGGACAGGGGGGTAGCCACGAGCAGTACTTC.

The chain has TRBV7-3 and TRBJ2-7, with D perhaps TRBD2 (6 bases). This CDR3 region has 13 residues. The germline V and J ends were trimmed by 5 bases and 4 bases, with 12 bases remaining between them. Germline-derived CDR1 and CDR2 are SGHTA and FQGTGA. CDR3 protein: CASSPRGGYEQYF. The CDR3 bases are TGTGCCAGCAGCCCGAGGGGAGGTTACGAGCAGTACTTC.

This chain uses TRBV6-2 or TRBV6-3 with TRBJ2-7; tentatively, D is TRBD1 (8 bases). CDR3 length: 14 residues. The germline V gene has CDR1 MNHEY and CDR2 SVGEGT. Trimming left V 6 bases short and J 5 bases short, with 17 bases between. DNA for the CDR3: TGTGCCAGCAGCCTACAGGGGGGGCTCGACGAGCAGTACTTC. Protein product: CASSLQGGLDEQYF.

A few counts support this clone. The rearrangement links TRBV5-6 to TRBJ2-1; 8 bases are a match to TRBD2. The CDR3 runs 15 residues. J lost 4 bases, V lost 2 bases, and 5 bases had no gene match. Germline CDR1 SGHDT, CDR2 YYEEEE. The CDR3 DNA sequence: TGTGCCAGCAGCTTTACTAGCGGCCTATACAATGAGCAGTTCTTC. Its translation: CASSFTSGLYNEQFF.

The V call is TRBV5-4, the J call TRBJ1-2; TRBD1 aligns across 9 bases. The CDR3 is made up of 13 amino acids. Germline trimming cut 3 bases from V and 4 bases from J; bases unmatched to any gene: 1. Germline assignment: CDR1 SGHNT and CDR2 YYREEE (reference sequence). CDR3 coding DNA: TGTGCCAGCAGCTGGGGACAGGGCTATGGCTACACCTTC. It encodes CASSWGQGYGYTF.

The chain joins TRBV6-4 to TRBJ2-3; 13 bases fit TRBD2. CDR3 length: 15 amino acids. The germline CDR1 and CDR2 sequences are MRHNA and SNTAGT. Losses at the gene ends were 2 bases for V and 4 bases for J; bases not matched to a gene: 0. As DNA, the CDR3 is TGTGCCAGCAGTGACACTAGCGGGGGGGCAGATACGCAGTATTTT. The encoded protein is CASSDTSGGADTQYF.

The chain joins TRBV21-1 to TRBJ1-1. TRBV21-1 is shown as a pseudogene. There are 16 residues in the CDR3. CDR3 coding DNA: TGTGCCAGCAGCGCAAACGGGGTAGTCTGGGACACTGAAGCTTTCTTT. It encodes CASSANGVVWDTEAFF.

The chain couples TRBV24-1 to TRBJ2-3, with 10 bases aligning to TRBD1. Per the germline V gene, CDR1 is KGHDR and CDR2 is SFDVKD. V gave up 3 bases and J gave up 4 bases; unmatched junction bases: 9. The CDR3 runs to 17 residues. The CDR3 sequence: CATSDPPGTGVADTQYF. The CDR3 nucleotides are TGTGCCACCAGTGATCCTCCCGGGACAGGGGTCGCAGATACGCAGTATTTT.

The chain uses TRBV7-9 and TRBJ2-5; TRBD2 agrees at 7 bases. The germline V gene encodes CDR1 SEHNR and CDR2 FQNEAQ (reference sequence). The CDR3 contains 15 residues. Trimming at V came to 1 base and at J to 5 bases, leaving 7 bases not matched to a gene. CDR3 sequence reads: CASSLDGRFGETQYF. DNA for the CDR3: TGTGCCAGCAGCTTAGACGGGAGGTTCGGGGAGACCCAGTACTTC.

In regard to this clone: At the DNA level, this CDR3 is encoded by other sequences in the same sample as well. This chain uses TRBV30 with TRBJ1-2; possible D gene TRBD1, 5 bases. Trimming cost V 0 bases and J 5 bases, with 10 bases left between them. The CDR3 spans 13 residues. CDR1 is GTSNPN and CDR2 is SVGIG in the germline V gene (reference sequence). This CDR3 reads CAWSVRGGYGYTF. DNA for the CDR3: TGTGCCTGGAGTGTACGGGGGGGGTATGGCTACACCTTC.

The chain combines TRBV6-5 with TRBJ2-1, with D possibly TRBD2 on 5 matching bases. Between the trimmed V and J ends, which lost 2 bases and 8 bases, there was a span of 7 bases. From germline, CDR1 is MNHEY and CDR2 SVGAGI. The CDR3 has 12 amino acids. CDR3 nucleotides: TGTGCCAGCAGTTACACCGGGGATGAGCAGTTCTTC. Translating it yields CASSYTGDEQFF.

The chain combines TRBV18 with TRBJ2-1; 8 bases agree with TRBD1. The CDR3 has 14 amino acids. Looked up from germline, CDR1 is KGHSH and CDR2 is LQKENI. Trimming removed 6 bases from V and 8 bases from J; junction bases left unmatched: 9. CDR3 amino acids: CASSSGQGGYEQFF. The DNA for the CDR3 is TGTGCCAGCTCCTCCGGACAGGGAGGATATGAGCAGTTCTTC. Looking up the rest from reference TRBV18 and TRBJ2-1 gives the full variable domain: NAGVMQNPRHLVRRRGQEARLRCSPMKGHSHVYWYRQLPEEGLKFMVYLQKENIIDESGMPKERFSAEFPKEGPSILRIQQVVRGDSAAYFCASSSGQGGYEQFFGPGTRLTVL.

V is TRBV19 and J is TRBJ2-3; 8 bases match TRBD1. The CDR3 spans 17 residues. CDR1 is LNHDA and CDR2 is SQIVND in the germline V gene (reference sequence). Trimming cost V 4 bases and J 1 base; bases outside gene matches: 10. The CDR3 DNA reads TGTGCCAGTAGTACCGGACAGGGACGGCTGGGCACAGATACGCAGTATTTT. Protein: CASSTGQGRLGTDTQYF. The variable domain in full, with the rest retrieved from reference TRBV19 and TRBJ2-3, is DGGITQSPKYLFRKEGQNVTLSCEQNLNHDAMYWYRQDPGQGLRLIYYSQIVNDFQKGDIAEGYSVSREKKESFPLTVTSAQKNPTAFYLCASSTGQGRLGTDTQYFGPGTRLTVL.

This rearrangement joins TRBV12-3 or TRBV12-4 to TRBJ2-5; D gene ambiguous. The CDR3 has 13 residues. With 3 bases removed from V and 0 bases from J, the gap between germline ends came to 5 bases. CDR3 amino acids: CASSFSNQETQYF. As DNA, the CDR3 is TGTGCCAGCAGTTTTTCCAACCAAGAGACCCAGTACTTC.

The chain has TRBV5-1 and TRBJ2-5, with D unresolved. The CDR3 spans 15 residues. Trimming removed 4 bases at V and 5 bases at J, with 18 bases between. Germline V gene sequence: CDR1 SGHRS, CDR2 YFSETQ. In DNA, the CDR3 is TGCGCCAGCAGCCCCACGCCCGAAATACGGGAGACCCAGTACTTC. Protein sequence: CASSPTPEIRETQYF.

J is TRBJ1-4 and V is TRBV30; D is ambiguous. The CDR3 covers 14 residues. Per the germline V gene, CDR1 is GTSNPN and CDR2 is SVGIG (reference sequence). V was trimmed by 2 bases and J by 15 bases, leaving 22 bases between them. The CDR3 DNA follows: TGTGCCTGGAGTAGGGAGCTGGGTTCGGGGATGGTGTTTTTT. Its translation: CAWSRELGSGMVFF.

The chain combines TRBV19 with TRBJ1-1; D ambiguous. This CDR3 spans 13 amino acids. Germline values: CDR1 LNHDA, CDR2 SQIVND (reference sequence). V lost 1 base and J lost 3, with 6 bases in between. The chain's CDR3 is CASSIGPDTEAFF. CDR3 sequence (DNA): TGTGCCAGTAGTATAGGCCCAGACACTGAAGCTTTCTTT.

This chain connects TRBV13 to TRBJ2-7, with TRBD2 matching 8 bases. The CDR3 loop spans 13 amino acids. V gave up 5 bases and J gave up 2 bases; unmatched junction bases: 2. Germline assignment: CDR1 PRHDT and CDR2 FYEKMQ (reference sequence). The CDR3 coding sequence is TGTGCCAGCAGCCGGGGGGGGCCCTACGAGCAGTACTTC. Translating it yields CASSRGGPYEQYF.